This T cell receptor beta chain appears in the sequencing data of a study of cytomegalovirus exposure and HLA in healthy donors. Turning to the study itself: Some 85 million unique TCRs from HLA-typed donors were held in an early data release.

Findings and caveats of the study: Later analysis identified a missense DCLRE1C variant that was linked to TCR beta V- and J-gene trimming. Common viral pathogens were later found to be apparently linked to several of the most significant clusters.

Turning to this clone: Its target is not known.

PCR used 60 Vbeta primers and 13 Jbeta primers. Profiled with immunoSEQ multiplex PCR; TCRdb holds only in-frame clones, not every one. The table has 130,000 or so clones, 60% to 80% seen once. Between the trimmed V and J ends, which lost 7 bases and 0 bases, there was a span of 10 bases. The germline V gene encodes CDR1 MNHEY and CDR2 SVGAGI. The CDR3 length is 14 residues. The rearrangement links TRBV6-5 to TRBJ1-3; D remains unclear. Sequencing was done on a sample of PBMCs. The receptor was derived from a female donor in good health and CMV-seronegative. In DNA, the CDR3 is TGTGCCAGCAATCCACTGCACTCTGGAAACACCATATATTTT. Its protein is CASNPLHSGNTIYF.